This passage covers 27 T cell receptor beta chains from one sample sequenced in a study of siplizumab effects on memory and regulatory T cells. Sequencing was performed with immunoSEQ multiplex PCR; in TCRdb, only in-frame clones are kept and a portion is missing. The table includes more than 50,000 clones, approximately 93% detected once. Sequencing was done on a sample of CD8+ T cells sorted from blood. The receptor source for this set is a human donor in good health.

The chain recombines TRBV19 with TRBJ2-7; no firm D call. The CDR3 spans 13 residues. Germline loops: CDR1 LNHDA, CDR2 SQIVND (reference sequence). Deletions cut 5 bases from V and 2 bases from J, with 10 bases between. In nucleotides, the CDR3 is TGTGCCAGTAGTCTACAGAAAACCTACGAGCAGTACTTC. This encodes CASSLQKTYEQYF.

The chain combines TRBV5-1 with TRBJ2-1; TRBD1 matches 9 bases. Trimming removed 4 bases from V and 3 bases from J; junction bases left unmatched: 8. This CDR3 is 16 amino acids long. Germline CDR1 SGHRS, CDR2 YFSETQ. The chain's CDR3 is CASSRFGTGLYNEQFF. The CDR3 DNA reads as TGCGCCAGCAGCAGGTTCGGGACAGGGCTCTACAATGAGCAGTTCTTC.

The chain is built from TRBV5-8 and TRBJ2-1, with 8 bases fitting TRBD2. With 2 bases clipped from V and 1 base from J, the junction kept 2 bases outside the gene matches. Germline lookup yields CDR1 SGHTS and CDR2 YDEGEE. The CDR3 has 15 residues. The CDR3 sequence is CASSFGLASYNEQFF. The CDR3 coding sequence is TGTGCCAGCAGCTTCGGACTAGCTTCCTACAATGAGCAGTTCTTC. Filled out from reference TRBV5-8 and TRBJ2-1, the complete variable domain reads EAGVTQSPTHLIKTRGQQATLRCSPISGHTSVYWYQQALGLGLQFLLWYDEGEERNRGNFPPRFSGRQFPNYSSELNVNALELEDSALYLCASSFGLASYNEQFFGPGTRLTVL.

Only a few counts were recorded for this clone. The V call is TRBV2, the J call TRBJ2-7; no firm D call. Trimming removed 5 bases at V and 3 bases at J, with 2 bases between. CDR3 length equals 10 residues. Germline V lookup: CDR1 SNHLY, CDR2 FYNNEI. CDR3 amino acids: CASSFYEQYF. DNA for the CDR3: TGTGCCAGCAGTTTCTACGAGCAGTACTTC. Combining the CDR3 with reference TRBV2 and TRBJ2-7 gives the whole variable domain EPEVTQTPSHQVTQMGQEVILRCVPISNHLYFYWYRQILGQKVEFLVSFYNNEISEKSEIFDDQFSVERPDGSNFTLKIRSTKLEDSAMYFCASSFYEQYFGPGTRLTVT.

This clone was seen a few times. The chain carries TRBV10-1 and TRBJ1-2; D gene uncertain. The CDR3 runs 13 residues. From germline, CDR1 is WNHNN and CDR2 SYGVQD (reference sequence). Between the trimmed V and J ends, which lost 3 bases and 2 bases, there was a span of 7 bases. The CDR3 DNA reads TGCGCCAGCAGTGAAATAAGGAACTATGGCTACACCTTC. This sequence encodes CASSEIRNYGYTF.

The rearrangement uses TRBV30 and TRBJ2-1; weak D call: TRBD2 (5 bases). The CDR3 loop spans 11 amino acids. Trimming pared 1 base from V and 10 bases from J, leaving 8 bases between. Germline V gives CDR1 GTSNPN, CDR2 SVGIG (reference sequence). The CDR3 loop is CAWSAGGEQFF. CDR3 DNA: TGTGCCTGGAGTGCCGGAGGCGAGCAGTTCTTC.

As for this clone: Other DNA sequences in this sample translate to the same CDR3. The chain combines TRBV9 with TRBJ1-1; no clear D. CDR1 SGDLS and CDR2 YYNGEE come from the germline V gene. The CDR3 totals 13 residues. The V end lost 0 bases, the J end lost 2 bases, and 5 bases lay between the germline ends. CDR3 residues: CASSVGPNTEAFF. The CDR3 DNA sequence: TGTGCCAGCAGCGTAGGGCCTAACACTGAAGCTTTCTTT.

The CDR3 region has the DNA TGTGCCAGCAGCACGAACAGGGGTCGGGACACTGAAGCTTTCTTT. This sequence encodes CASSTNRGRDTEAFF. J is TRBJ1-1 and V is TRBV9, with 7 positions matching TRBD1. Per germline, CDR1 SGDLS and CDR2 YYNGEE. Trimming cost V 4 bases and J 3 bases; bases outside gene matches: 9. The length of the CDR3 is 15 residues.

This clone was detected only a few times. This chain joins TRBV29-1 and TRBJ1-2, with D uncertain. From germline, CDR1 is SQVTM and CDR2 ANQGSEA. The CDR3 extends over 11 amino acids. V lost 4 bases and J lost 5, with 8 bases in between. The CDR3 region is CSVVSAYGYTF. As DNA, the CDR3 is TGCAGCGTTGTTTCGGCATATGGCTACACCTTC.

This sequence joins TRBV29-1 and TRBJ2-5; unclear D gene. V was shortened by 5 bases and J by 0 bases, with 7 bases between the two germline ends. Per germline, CDR1 SQVTM and CDR2 ANQGSEA. CDR3 length equals 12 residues. CDR3 sequence: CSVLTDQETQYF. DNA for the CDR3: TGCAGCGTTTTGACGGACCAAGAGACCCAGTACTTC.

The chain employs TRBV18 and TRBJ2-5; D not resolved. Looked up from germline, CDR1 is KGHSH and CDR2 is LQKENI. The CDR3 is made up of 12 amino acids. V lost 3 bases, J lost 8 bases, and 10 bases lay in between. The CDR3 DNA sequence: TGTGCCAGCTCACCGTCGACGGAAACCCAGTACTTC. Residues: CASSPSTETQYF.

V usage is TRBV30 and J usage is TRBJ2-7; 8 bases are shared with TRBD1. Germline CDR1 is GTSNPN and CDR2 is SVGIG (reference sequence). The CDR3 totals 14 residues. The ends lost 8 bases at V and 3 bases at J; junction bases unmatched: 12. CDR3 loop: CAGESGQAFYEQYF. CDR3 bases: TGTGCCGGCGAATCGGGACAGGCCTTCTACGAGCAGTACTTC.

The chain joins TRBV28 to TRBJ2-7, with 9 bases fitting TRBD2. The CDR3 has 15 amino acids. V lost 3 bases to trimming and J lost 0 bases; unmatched junction nucleotides: 3. Germline V lookup: CDR1 MDHEN, CDR2 SYDVKM. The CDR3 DNA sequence: TGTGCCAGCAGTTTTGTTAGCGGGAGCTCCTACGAGCAGTACTTC. Its translation: CASSFVSGSSYEQYF. The variable domain in full, with the rest retrieved from reference TRBV28 and TRBJ2-7, is DVKVTQSSRYLVKRTGEKVFLECVQDMDHENMFWYRQDPGLGLRLIYFSYDVKMKEKGDIPEGYSVSREKKERFSLILESASTNQTSMYLCASSFVSGSSYEQYFGPGTRLTVT.

This sequence joins TRBV15 and TRBJ1-4, with 7 bases matching TRBD1. J was trimmed by 5 bases and V by 8 bases; bases with no gene match: 5. CDR3 length: 13 residues. Germline V lookup: CDR1 LNHNV, CDR2 YYDKDF (reference sequence). CDR3 residues: CATEDRLNEKLFF. The CDR3 DNA sequence: TGTGCCACCGAGGACAGGCTAAATGAAAAACTGTTTTTT.

The chain employs TRBV15 and TRBJ1-2, with unresolved D. Trimming took 9 bases from V and 4 from J, leaving 18 bases between them. CDR1 and CDR2 (germline): LNHNV, YYDKDF (reference sequence). The CDR3 runs to 14 residues. CDR3 nucleotides: TGTGCCACTTCTCATGGAGAGCCAATCTATGGCTACACCTTC. It encodes CATSHGEPIYGYTF.

The chain carries TRBV2 and TRBJ2-7; D ambiguous. CDR1 and CDR2 (germline): SNHLY, FYNNEI. The CDR3 is 13 amino acids. V was trimmed by 1 base and J by 3 bases, leaving 7 bases between them. The CDR3 loop reads CASSEENVYEQYF. In DNA, the CDR3 is TGTGCCAGCAGTGAAGAAAACGTCTACGAGCAGTACTTC.

The chain is built from TRBV5-1 and TRBJ1-1; perhaps TRBD1 as D (6 bases). V was pared by 4 bases and J by 1 base, with 14 bases between. Germline V gene data show CDR1 as SGHRS and CDR2 as YFSETQ. The length of the CDR3 is 15 residues. The CDR3 loop reads CASSTRTGSNTEAFF. The CDR3 nucleotides are TGCGCCAGCAGCACCCGAACAGGGTCGAACACTGAAGCTTTCTTT.

For this clone: Other DNA sequences of this sample code for an identical CDR3. The chain couples TRBV5-1 to TRBJ1-1, with D uncertain. The germline V gene encodes CDR1 SGHRS and CDR2 YFSETQ. Between the trimmed V and J ends, which lost 0 bases and 0 bases, there was a span of 3 bases. This CDR3 is 13 amino acids long. The CDR3 protein is CASSLGMNTEAFF. The CDR3 DNA reads TGCGCCAGCAGCTTGGGGATGAACACTGAAGCTTTCTTT. Drawing the rest from reference TRBV5-1 and TRBJ1-1, the complete variable domain is KAGVTQTPRYLIKTRGQQVTLSCSPISGHRSVSWYQQTPGQGLQFLFEYFSETQRNKGNFPGRFSGRQFSNSRSEMNVSTLELGDSALYLCASSLGMNTEAFFGQGTRLTVV.

The chain recombines TRBV7-9 with TRBJ2-2, with TRBD1 matching over 9 bases. V shed 5 bases, J shed 5 bases, and the junction held 9 bases outside the gene matches. The CDR3 totals 16 residues. Germline V gene data show CDR1 as SEHNR and CDR2 as FQNEAQ (reference sequence). CDR3 in amino acids: CASSAYGTGSTGELFF. Written as DNA, the CDR3 is TGTGCCAGCAGCGCGTACGGGACAGGGAGTACCGGGGAGCTGTTTTTT.

The rearrangement uses TRBV6-1 and TRBJ2-2, with D possibly being TRBD2 (5 bases). Germline CDR1 MNHNS, CDR2 SASEGT. The germline V and J ends were trimmed by 6 bases and 5 bases, with 10 bases remaining between them. This CDR3 has 13 amino acids. The CDR3: CASRTISTGELFF. The CDR3 DNA reads as TGTGCCAGCAGGACTATCAGTACCGGGGAGCTGTTTTTT.

This clone was recorded once. The rearrangement links TRBV10-3 to TRBJ2-7; D is undetermined. The ends were cut back, 6 bases at V and 3 bases at J, with 9 bases in the middle. CDR3 length: 12 residues. Germline CDR1 reads ENHRY; CDR2 reads SYGVKD. The CDR3 protein is CAISQVNYEQYF. The CDR3 bases are TGTGCCATCAGCCAGGTTAACTACGAGCAGTACTTC.

V gene TRBV5-1 combines with J gene TRBJ2-2; 8 bases match TRBD1. There are 17 residues in the CDR3. Germline CDR1 SGHRS, CDR2 YFSETQ. The ends lost 3 bases at V and 3 bases at J; junction bases unmatched: 10. In DNA form, the CDR3 reads TGCGCCAGCAGCTCGCGGACAGGGACCATTGACACCGGGGAGCTGTTTTTT. Residues: CASSSRTGTIDTGELFF.

The rearrangement uses TRBV27 and TRBJ1-1; D remains unclear. There are 13 residues in the CDR3. V was cut by 6 bases and J by 0 bases, with 8 bases left in between. Germline CDR1 MNHEY, CDR2 SMNVEV (reference sequence). The CDR3 spells CASSPLMNTEAFF. CDR3 sequence (DNA): TGTGCCAGCAGCCCACTCATGAACACTGAAGCTTTCTTT.

For the CDR3, the DNA is TGTGCCAGCAGTGAAATGGGGGGCGGTTTTAAGACCCAGTACTTC. This translates into CASSEMGGGFKTQYF. The chain carries TRBV6-1 and TRBJ2-5; tentatively, D is TRBD1 or TRBD2 (6 bases each). Germline V gives CDR1 MNHNS, CDR2 SASEGT. The CDR3 is 15 residues long. V was trimmed by 2 bases and J by 6 bases, leaving 16 bases between them.

The J gene is TRBJ2-7, the V gene TRBV4-3, with TRBD1 matching over 7 bases. Looked up from germline, CDR1 is LGHNA and CDR2 is YSLEER. CDR3 length: 15 residues. V lost 3 bases to trimming and J lost 2 bases; unmatched junction nucleotides: 7. CDR3 protein: CASSHTLDRTYEQYF. CDR3 bases: TGCGCCAGCAGCCACACACTGGACAGGACCTACGAGCAGTACTTC.

This clone has just one count. The chain uses TRBV12-2 and TRBJ1-5. TRBV12-2 is a pseudogene. The CDR3 totals 17 residues. The CDR3 DNA reads as TGTGCAAGTCGGACTCGGGGGCAGTATTCGGTAAAGCAGCCCCAGCATTTT. Protein product: CASRTRGQYSVKQPQHF.

The V gene is TRBV30, the J gene TRBJ2-7; D might be TRBD1 or TRBD2, each matching 5 bases. The CDR3 loop spans 13 amino acids. Trimming removed 2 bases at V and 7 bases at J, with 15 bases between. Looked up from germline, CDR1 is GTSNPN and CDR2 is SVGIG (reference sequence). The CDR3 is CAWSRDVGREQYF. The CDR3, as DNA: TGTGCCTGGAGTCGGGACGTAGGCAGGGAGCAGTACTTC.